These 11 T cell receptor beta chains were all obtained from the same sample, sequenced in a study of PD-1 blockade in classical Hodgkin lymphoma. Repertoires were generated with immunoSEQ multiplex PCR, while TCRdb's copy carries only in-frame clones and drops some. The sample has 30,000 to 40,000 clones, over 65% seen once. There was relapse after autologous stem cell transplantation in every patient, and there was variation in brentuximab vedotin exposure. The specimen was peripheral blood mononuclear cells (PBMCs), collected before the second cycle of nivolumab. Source of these receptors: a human donor with classical Hodgkin lymphoma.

V gene TRBV5-6 combines with J gene TRBJ2-7; tentative D call: TRBD2 (6 bases). V dropped 4 bases and J dropped 3 bases, with 11 bases sitting between them. Germline-derived CDR1 and CDR2 are SGHDT and YYEEEE. This CDR3 is 13 amino acids long. The CDR3 coding sequence is TGTGCCAGCAGCGTGGGACTGTTCTACGAGCAGTACTTC. Translating it yields CASSVGLFYEQYF.

This clone was seen a few times. The chain employs TRBV9 and TRBJ2-1; the match to TRBD1 covers 7 bases. Germline CDR1 reads SGDLS; CDR2 reads YYNGEE. After removal of 3 bases from V and 3 bases from J, the junction contained 3 bases not matched to a gene. This CDR3 comprises 14 residues. In DNA form, the CDR3 reads TGTGCCAGCAGCGAACGGGACAGCTACAATGAGCAGTTCTTC. This sequence encodes CASSERDSYNEQFF. Complete variable domain (other parts from reference TRBV9 and TRBJ2-1): DSGVTQTPKHLITATGQRVTLRCSPRSGDLSVYWYQQSLDQGLQFLIQYYNGEERAKGNILERFSAQQFPDLHSELNLSSLELGDSALYFCASSERDSYNEQFFGPGTRLTVL.

V gene TRBV7-9 combines with J gene TRBJ2-2; D unresolved. The V gene lost 0 bases and the J gene lost 4 bases, with 9 bases spanning the gap. The CDR3 loop spans 15 amino acids. Germline CDR1 and CDR2: SEHNR and FQNEAQ (reference sequence). The CDR3 DNA reads TGTGCCAGCAGCTTAGCGCTAAGGTCCACCGGGGAGCTGTTTTTT. It translates to CASSLALRSTGELFF.

This clone was detected once. The V and J genes are TRBV5-1 and TRBJ2-5; 7 bases align to TRBD1. Germline CDR1 reads SGHRS; CDR2 reads YFSETQ. The CDR3 spans 14 residues. V trimming: 3 bases; J trimming: 4 bases; junction bases outside the gene matches: 6. The CDR3: CASSSWTGGETQYF. DNA for the CDR3: TGCGCCAGCAGCTCCTGGACAGGAGGAGAGACCCAGTACTTC.

The chain couples TRBV29-1 to TRBJ2-2, with 11 nucleotides matching TRBD1. Germline values: CDR1 SQVTM, CDR2 ANQGSEA. The CDR3 has 14 residues. V shed 5 bases and J 7 bases; nucleotides not matched to a gene: 6. The CDR3 DNA is TGCAGCGTTTCGGACAGGGGGCAGGACGGGGAGCTGTTTTTT. This encodes CSVSDRGQDGELFF.

This clone appeared a single time. The V call is TRBV7-2, the J call TRBJ1-2, with 8 bases aligning to TRBD1. Trimming removed 5 bases from V and 8 bases from J; junction bases left unmatched: 7. Germline V gene sequence: CDR1 SGHTA, CDR2 FQGNSA. The CDR3 covers 13 residues. CDR3: CASSTDRGGGYTF. The CDR3 nucleotides read TGTGCCAGCAGCACCGACAGGGGCGGGGGCTACACCTTC.

This clone was seen more than once but under ten times. This sequence joins TRBV6-5 and TRBJ2-7, with D perhaps matching TRBD1 (6 bases). V lost 2 bases to trimming and J lost 3 bases, with 14 bases between them. Germline V gene data show CDR1 as MNHEY and CDR2 as SVGAGI. The CDR3 is made up of 15 amino acids. The CDR3 sequence is CASSYDGQNHYEQYF. CDR3 nucleotides: TGTGCCAGCAGTTACGACGGACAGAATCACTACGAGCAGTACTTC.

The sample holds one count of this clone. This sequence joins TRBV4-1 and TRBJ2-2, with D perhaps matching TRBD1 or TRBD2 (6 bases each). V lost 1 base to trimming and J lost 2 bases, with 11 bases between them. Germline V lookup: CDR1 MGHRA, CDR2 YSYEKL. This CDR3 has 16 amino acids. In DNA, the CDR3 is TGCGCCAGCAGCCAAGTGGCGGGGACAAACACCGGGGAGCTGTTTTTT. Amino acids: CASSQVAGTNTGELFF.

V gene TRBV29-1 combines with J gene TRBJ1-2; D perhaps matches TRBD1 (5 bases). The CDR3 covers 14 residues. Germline values: CDR1 SQVTM, CDR2 ANQGSEA. With 4 bases removed from V and 0 bases from J, the gap between germline ends came to 12 bases. The CDR3 sequence is CSVGQYSSNYGYTF. CDR3 coding DNA: TGCAGCGTTGGACAGTATTCGTCTAACTATGGCTACACCTTC.

The rearrangement joins TRBV6-6 to TRBJ1-2; no firm D call. The V end was cut by 9 bases, the J end by 1 base, with 15 bases between. Per the germline V gene, CDR1 is MNHNY and CDR2 is SVGAGI (reference sequence). This CDR3 has 14 residues. The CDR3 DNA is TGTGCCAGTCAGATCCAACAGCTTAACTATGGCTACACCTTC. The encoded protein is CASQIQQLNYGYTF.

This sequence joins TRBV5-6 and TRBJ2-2; 10 bases match TRBD1. Trimming took 0 bases from V and 2 from J; bases not matched to a gene: 4. CDR3 length: 17 residues. Per the germline V gene, CDR1 is SGHDT and CDR2 is YYEEEE. CDR3 protein: CASSLVWDRGNTGELFF. The CDR3 region has the DNA TGTGCCAGCAGCTTGGTGTGGGACAGGGGCAACACCGGGGAGCTGTTTTTT.